This T cell receptor (beta chain) appears in the sequencing data of a study of early T cells in non-severe SARS-CoV-2 infection. There are a few counts of this clonotype. TCRdb recomputed calls from the 5' RACE reads with MiXCR, one row per CDR3 protein. The sample holds 100,000 to 150,000 distinct CDR3 sequences; under 15% are singletons and the top ten take 20% to 25%. Sequencing was performed on whole blood. This clonotype was obtained from an adult who was a healthcare worker with PCR-confirmed SARS-CoV-2 infection or an uninfected control (not recorded which).

The CDR3 loop reads CSGSSLNEQYF. In DNA, the CDR3 is TGCAGTGGGAGTAGCCTGAACGAGCAGTACTTC. The V gene is TRBV20-1, the J gene TRBJ2-7; D not certain. The V end lost 7 bases, the J end lost 5 bases, and 12 bases lay between the germline ends. Per the germline V gene, CDR1 is DFQATT and CDR2 is SNEGSKA (reference sequence). The length of the CDR3 is 11 residues.